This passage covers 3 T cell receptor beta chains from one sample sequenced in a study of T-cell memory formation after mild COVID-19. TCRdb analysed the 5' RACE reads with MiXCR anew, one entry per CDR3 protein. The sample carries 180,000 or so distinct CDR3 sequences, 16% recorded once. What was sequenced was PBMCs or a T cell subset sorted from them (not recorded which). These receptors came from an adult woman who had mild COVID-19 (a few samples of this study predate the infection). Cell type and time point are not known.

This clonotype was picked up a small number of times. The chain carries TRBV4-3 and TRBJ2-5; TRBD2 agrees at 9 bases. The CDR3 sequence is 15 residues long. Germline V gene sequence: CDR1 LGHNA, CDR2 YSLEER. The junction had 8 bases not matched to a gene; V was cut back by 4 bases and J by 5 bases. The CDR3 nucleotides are TGCGCCAGCAGCCCCGGTCGGAGCGGGGGGGAGACCCAGTACTTC. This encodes CASSPGRSGGETQYF.

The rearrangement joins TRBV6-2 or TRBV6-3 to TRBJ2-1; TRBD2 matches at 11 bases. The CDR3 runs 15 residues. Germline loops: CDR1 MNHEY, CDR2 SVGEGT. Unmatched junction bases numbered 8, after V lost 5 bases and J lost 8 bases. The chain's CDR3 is CASSLGLADPDEQFF. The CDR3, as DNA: TGTGCCAGCAGTCTGGGACTAGCGGATCCCGATGAGCAGTTCTTC.

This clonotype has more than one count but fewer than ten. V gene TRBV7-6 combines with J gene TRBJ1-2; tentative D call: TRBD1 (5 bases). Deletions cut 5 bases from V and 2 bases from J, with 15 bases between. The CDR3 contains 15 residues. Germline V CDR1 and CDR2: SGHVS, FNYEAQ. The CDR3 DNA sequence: TGTGCCAGCAGCCGCCTAGGGGACGGAAACTATGGCTACACCTTC. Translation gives CASSRLGDGNYGYTF.